The TCR beta chain described here comes from a study of shared clonotypes between healthy human individuals. As for the study in general: Participating donors consisted of a couple of women and a few men aged 18 to 49. Study-wide findings and caveats: Naive CD4 clonotypes overlapped across several donors at about 5.2%.

In the study's own analysis: Filtering differed, since immunoSEQ gave only junction sequences and no quality scores. TCRdb's copy holds only in-frame clones and misses some; the assay was immunoSEQ multiplex PCR. V and J calls and clone size are as listed in that table; D and trimming were resolved from the DNA. There are about 1 million clones in the sample; about three quarters occur only once, and 1.4% to 1.5% lies in the top ten. This clone was counted only a few times. Antigen specificity is unknown. The split of CD4+ cells yielded CD45RA+ naive and CD45RA-negative memory subsets. The germline gives CDR1 SQVTM, CDR2 ANQGSEA. This CDR3 region has 11 residues.

The V call is TRBV29-1, the J call TRBJ2-3, with TRBD1 as a possible D gene (5 bases). The origin of this receptor is a man aged 18 to 29 in good health. Material for sequencing was memory CD4+ T cells sorted from blood. Stated subset: CD45RA-negative fraction. DNA of the CDR3: TGCGCAGGGCATAGCACAGATACGCAGTATTTT. Its protein product is CAGHSTDTQYF.